This TCR beta chain comes out of a study of cytomegalovirus exposure and HLA in healthy donors (dated by TCRdb to the late 2010s). Regarding the research as a whole: An earlier analysis of approximately 640 of the donors reported 250 to 300 Gb of sequence data and 117 million unique TCR beta sequences from 150 million to 200 million T cells. The study aimed to test whether signatures of past pathogen exposure could be identified by cataloging public T cell receptors. An earlier analysis of 587 of the donors applied high-throughput TCR beta sequencing to assess whether each TCR beta V gene segment acted as functional or pseudogenic. Genome-wide SNP genotypes for about 65% of the 666 donors were used in a later genetic analysis, which treated that subset as a discovery cohort. The later analysis used no new phenotypic data to find candidate immune exposures, relying instead on TCR beta sequences and their occurrence across donors. The genetic ancestry cluster associated with self-reported Caucasian donors included about 84% of the 350 to 500 genotyped donors. An early release covering 500 to 750 HLA-typed donors comprised about 300 gigabases of sequencing data and approximately 80 million unique TCR sequences. In a later analysis, previously published TCR beta repertoires from 500 to 750 donors were re-analyzed and high-resolution HLA genotyping was added so that TCR occurrence patterns could be studied. Among some 410 genotyped donors of the cohort, an average of roughly 230,000 unique TCR beta nucleotide sequences was sequenced per donor, of which about 19% were non-productive. Roughly 5 DR-DQ haplotypes were handled as single units for association and clustering because linkage in the cohort was strong. All discovery cohort repertoires had been generated using a single sequencing platform. The study used immunosequencing to profile the T cell repertoires of about 670 subjects and linked those repertoires to cytomegalovirus serostatus. Donor age, sex, ethnicity and CMV serostatus were compiled alongside the repertoire data. HLA typing covered class I and class II loci at four-digit resolution. In addition to the first cohort of 666 subjects, a separate validation cohort of about 120 different subjects was used. Typing coverage varied by locus: about 620-630 donors for A, B, C, DRB1 and DQB1; around 560 for DQA1; nearly 610 for DPA1; roughly 470 for DPB1. The study combined high-throughput TCR immunosequencing, statistical association of individual TCRs with disease status, and machine learning to predict cytomegalovirus infection status. On the study overall, not on this receptor specifically: Because HLA typing was unavailable for some donors at each locus, only the typed subset was used in association tests. When HLA alleles, especially DR and DQ, strongly co-occurred, attributing TCR associations to individual alleles was difficult. A later genetic analysis associated a missense DCLRE1C variant with V-gene and J-gene trimming of TCR beta chains, and an independent cohort replicated the association. Because the 87-base-pair reads could not distinguish some IMGT-functional V segments, including TRBV6-2 and TRBV6-3, those segments were excluded. In a later genetic analysis, fewer N-insertions in productive TCRs were reported among donors in an Asian-associated ancestry cluster than the roughly 640-donor mean. A further reported finding was that TCR beta sequences accurately predicted the HLA-A and HLA-B alleles for most subjects in the first cohort. In this cohort, only TCR beta chains were sequenced, and detectable features were limited by the absence of alpha or paired-chain data. A later analysis found that TCR association rates varied across HLA loci, with DRB1 alleles showing the most associated TCRs and HLA-C alleles the fewest. Three of the identified cytomegalovirus-associated TCR beta chains were confirmed in vitro to be specific for cytomegalovirus antigens. It was suggested by the authors that the approach could potentially be generalized to other disease states and immunological phenotypes. Sequencing depth was assumed to be roughly uniform across donors in the presence/absence analyses, though that assumption may not hold. A cluster of highly shared sequence variants was judged likely to represent a technical artifact of the sequencing pipeline. The study listed 170 or so TCR beta chains as associated with cytomegalovirus. While some public TCRs were present in many individuals, most TCR sequences turned up only very rarely across donors. A later analysis found that HLA-associated TCR beta chains were more clonally expanded and had lower generation probabilities than equally common non-associated chains. Immune exposure information for the cohort was limited to CMV serostatus. Linkage disequilibrium might explain the correlated functional status among segregating V segments, but an unknown experimental factor could not be excluded. An earlier analysis of roughly 570 of the donors showed that most TCR beta V segments appeared in productive rearrangements either about 90% or about 30% of the time, which broadly matched IMGT annotations. At a false discovery rate of 0.05, a later analysis linked around 15,000 TCR beta sequences to specific HLA alleles. According to a later analysis, parvovirus B19, influenza, CMV and Epstein-Barr virus appeared linked to several top co-occurrence clusters. In both the original and validation cohorts, the classifier was reported to diagnose cytomegalovirus status with high specificity and sensitivity. The earlier analysis of approximately 560 of the donors excluded approximately 15 rarely observed V segments, including chromosome 9 orphons, because counts were too low. A later analysis found that most CMV-associated TCR beta chains appeared HLA-restricted, with HLA associations seemingly driven largely by CMV exposure.

The library was built by means of the immunoSEQ multiplex PCR assay. A mixture of 60 forward primers for TCR Vbeta segments and 13 reverse primers for TCR Jbeta segments was used in the multiplex PCR. The CDR3 region of rearranged TCR beta genes was amplified from genomic DNA with a multiplex PCR assay. Amplified TCR beta libraries were sequenced as 87-base-pair reads on the Illumina HiSeq System. In the authors' own workflow: A later analysis tallied 75 million to 95 million unique TCR beta chains across the 650 to 750 repertoires, and roughly 11 million of those chains were shared by two or more donors. Raw reads were error-corrected and collapsed into unique sequences with a nearest-neighbor algorithm that merged closely related sequences to remove PCR and sequencing errors. V, D and J gene segments were assigned by aligning CDR3 sequences to IMGT reference sequences. Each retained sequence needed at least a six-nucleotide match to both a V gene segment and a J gene segment. A rearrangement counted as productive if the CDR3 had no stop codons and remained in frame with V and J, and every other rearrangement counted as non-productive. CDR3 was defined by IMGT convention, running from the second conserved V-encoded cysteine to the conserved J-encoded phenylalanine. In an earlier analysis of around 640 of the donors, sequences lacking an unambiguous match to a single V gene segment were excluded. An earlier analysis of over 450 of the donors classified V segments as functional when productive rearrangements were above 56.7% and as segregating when the standard deviation between donors was above 5%. A statistical classification framework was developed to diagnose cytomegalovirus status using the catalog of TCR beta chain sequences. In a later analysis, V and J genes were assigned by comparing TCR nucleotide sequences against IMGT/GENE-DB human TR gene sequences. In a later analysis, CDR3 sequences and most-parsimonious VDJ recombination scenarios were assigned using the TCRdist pipeline. In a later analysis, each TCR beta chain was defined by its CDR3 amino acid sequence together with its V-gene family, and reads lacking a unique V-gene family were excluded. In a later analysis, fewer than 650 highly shared, low-generation-probability nucleotide sequences were removed to address suspected cross-contamination and a sequencing artifact. In a later analysis, a clonal expansion index for each public chain was calculated from normalized within-repertoire ranks of inferred template counts. Generation probabilities in a later analysis came from a VDJ recombination model fitted to out-of-frame rearrangements, and those results were checked against IGoR. A later analysis scored TCR-TCR, TCR-HLA and TCR-CMV co-occurrence with hypergeometric tests, applying a repertoire-size bias correction to TCR pairs. A later analysis estimated false discovery rates by permuting HLA or CMV assignments 20 times. In a later analysis, co-occurring TCRs were grouped using DBSCAN, with TCRdist sequence similarity added in when clustering inside HLA-allele-positive subsets. Co-occurrence clustering excluded repertoires with fewer than 30,000 or more than 120,000 public chains, plus five with anomalous nucleotide sharing. TCRdb took over this immuneACCESS table, retaining in-frame rearrangements with V and J assigned. Such tables are incomplete; in checked studies, under half of the missing clones stem from an unresolved V gene, and the remainder is unexplained. V and J calls and clone size follow that table, whereas D and trimming were derived from the DNA. In all, the sample holds about 150,000 clones, and roughly 80% of those were seen once. Roughly 3.6% of the sample is in the top ten clones.

V is cut back by 5 bases and J by 4 bases, with 8 bases in the junction unmatched. Taken from the germline V gene, the CDR1 and CDR2 loops are SGHVS and FNYEAQ. Measured from the cysteine to the phenylalanine, the CDR3 is 18 residues long. Kept here is only the CDR3 DNA, which spans 54 bases and is read in frame from base 1. Of note for this clone: The antigen this receptor binds is unknown. Base qualities are not recorded, but no much larger clone differs from it by a single base.

The cohort consisted of 650 to 850 healthy bone marrow donors. At the time of sampling, all cohort members were nominally healthy, though unrecorded immune exposures were likely present. CMV serostatus was recorded as positive for some 300 and negative for about 50% of the roughly 670 cohort members, whereas no CMV serostatus was recorded for the donor in question. A peripheral blood sample was provided by each donor, and peripheral blood mononuclear cells were used for TCR beta sequencing. Genomic DNA extraction from the blood cell samples was performed with the Qiagen DNeasy Blood Extraction Kit.

Sequencing input: PBMCs. The rearranged chain carries TRBV7-6 and TRBJ2-1, with 16 junctional bases fitting TRBD2. This clonotype was obtained from a human donor in good health. Here the CDR3 is given as CASSKPGTSGREYNEQFF. At the DNA level, the sequence is TGTGCCAGCAGCAAACCCGGGACTAGCGGGAGGGAATACAATGAGCAGTTCTTC.